Below, 28 T cell receptor beta chains from the same sample are listed, as sequenced in a study of identical twins. TCRdb used MiXCR to reprocess the 5' RACE reads, holding one entry per CDR3 protein. The sample has some 790,000 distinct CDR3 sequences, about 18% seen once. This same sample was also part of a study on T cells expressing NK-cell markers.

Sequenced material: PBMCs. The receptor set was obtained from a woman aged 18-35 years in good health.

This clonotype is a singleton in its sample. This chain links TRBV5-1 with TRBJ2-5, with D possibly being TRBD1 (5 bases). Germline V gives CDR1 SGHRS, CDR2 YFSETQ. The V end was cut by 0 bases, the J end by 2 bases, with 14 bases between. This CDR3 has 16 amino acids. This chain's CDR3 is CASSLGFRDGQETQYF. The CDR3 coding sequence is TGCGCCAGCAGCTTGGGATTCAGGGATGGACAAGAGACCCAGTACTTC.

This clonotype was observed a few times. The chain has TRBV2 and TRBJ1-1; TRBD1 is a possible D gene (5 bases). Germline V gene data show CDR1 as SNHLY and CDR2 as FYNNEI. The V gene lost 6 bases and the J gene lost 5 bases, with 13 bases spanning the gap. The CDR3 is 13 amino acids. The CDR3 reads CASRDLGGTEAFF. The CDR3 DNA reads as TGTGCCAGCAGGGATCTTGGGGGAACTGAAGCTTTCTTT.

This clonotype was observed a few times. The rearrangement uses TRBV6-5 and TRBJ2-6, with D maybe TRBD1 (6 bases). This CDR3 is built from 17 residues. The germline V gene encodes CDR1 MNHEY and CDR2 SVGAGI. With 1 base removed from V and 2 bases from J, the gap between germline ends came to 12 bases. CDR3: CASSYLTGTPGANVLTF. CDR3 DNA sequence: TGTGCCAGCAGTTACTTAACAGGGACACCTGGGGCCAACGTCCTGACTTTC.

The chain links TRBV11-2 to TRBJ2-5; tentative D call: TRBD1 (5 bases). Trimming took 1 base from V and 0 from J, leaving 12 bases between them. CDR3 length equals 16 residues. Germline V gives CDR1 SGHAT, CDR2 FQNNGV. CDR3 sequence (DNA): TGTGCCAGCAGCTTAGGGCAGGTGGGGCACCAAGAGACCCAGTACTTC. It codes for CASSLGQVGHQETQYF. Filled out from reference TRBV11-2 and TRBJ2-5, the complete variable domain reads EAGVAQSPRYKIIEKRQSVAFWCNPISGHATLYWYQQILGQGPKLLIQFQNNGVVDDSQLPKDRFSAERLKGVDSTLKIQPAKLEDSAVYLCASSLGQVGHQETQYFGPGTRLLVL.

This clonotype has ten or more counts. The gene calls are TRBV12-3 or TRBV12-4 and TRBJ2-3; the match to TRBD1 covers 9 bases. V was pared by 6 bases and J by 3 bases, with 7 bases of the junction left unmatched. The CDR3 spans 15 residues. The CDR3 DNA reads TGTGCCAGCAGCCCCCCGGGACAGGGAACAGATACGCAGTATTTT. Its protein is CASSPPGQGTDTQYF.

V usage is TRBV4-1 and J usage is TRBJ1-1, with D unclear. Per the germline V gene, CDR1 is MGHRA and CDR2 is YSYEKL. V was shortened by 1 base and J by 4 bases, with 10 bases between the two germline ends. The length of the CDR3 is 14 residues. The CDR3 nucleotides read TGCGCCAGCAGCCAAGCCACTTCGGGCACTGAAGCTTTCTTT. Its translation: CASSQATSGTEAFF.

In this sample, this clonotype turned up many times. The chain couples TRBV12-3 or TRBV12-4 to TRBJ2-5; D may be TRBD1 or TRBD2 (5 bases each). The CDR3 has 13 residues. Trimming took off 7 bases at V and 1 base at J, with 10 bases between the two ends. The CDR3 loop reads CASTPGSQETQYF. CDR3 coding DNA: TGTGCCAGCACCCCAGGGAGCCAAGAGACCCAGTACTTC.

This clonotype was seen more than once but under ten times. The chain links TRBV6-2 or TRBV6-3 to TRBJ2-7; either TRBD1 or TRBD2 may fit D (5 bases each). V was shortened by 7 bases and J by 2 bases, with 15 bases between the two germline ends. Per germline, CDR1 MNHEY and CDR2 SVGEGT. This CDR3 is 14 amino acids long. The CDR3 DNA is TGTGCCAGCACCCCACCCGGGACGACCTACGAGCAGTACTTC. It yields the protein CASTPPGTTYEQYF.

V usage is TRBV12-3 or TRBV12-4 and J usage is TRBJ2-1; D gene uncertain. The CDR3 length is 13 residues. V shed 8 bases and J shed 6 bases, with 14 bases lying between them. The CDR3, as DNA: TGTGCCAGCTGCCGGGCCCCGTGCAATGAGCAGTTCTTC. This encodes CASCRAPCNEQFF.

The chain is built from TRBV5-1 and TRBJ2-2; 11 bases map to TRBD2. The CDR3 is 17 residues long. Germline CDR1 is SGHRS and CDR2 is YFSETQ. Germline trimming cut 8 bases from V and 4 bases from J; bases unmatched to any gene: 13. The chain's CDR3 is CASRQASGRLGTGELFF. The CDR3 DNA is TGCGCCAGTCGGCAGGCTAGCGGGAGGCTCGGCACCGGGGAGCTGTTTTTT.

The sample holds a few counts of this clonotype. This chain connects TRBV12-3 or TRBV12-4 to TRBJ2-1; 10 nucleotides agree with TRBD2. This CDR3 is built from 16 residues. With 3 bases clipped from V and 7 bases from J, the junction kept 9 bases outside the gene matches. This CDR3 reads CASSFHPSGSRNEQFF. CDR3 nucleotides: TGTGCCAGCAGTTTCCATCCTAGCGGGAGTCGGAATGAGCAGTTCTTC.

This clonotype was found a few times. Here the CDR3 DNA reads TGCAGTGCTAGAGAAGGGGTGTACCCTTACGAGCAGTACTTC. Its translation is CSAREGVYPYEQYF. The chain uses TRBV20-1 and TRBJ2-7; D is perhaps TRBD1 (5 bases). CDR3 length: 14 residues. The germline V gene has CDR1 DFQATT and CDR2 SNEGSKA (reference sequence). The germline V and J ends were trimmed by 0 bases and 4 bases, with 13 bases remaining between them.

There are a few counts of this clonotype. This rearrangement joins TRBV7-2 to TRBJ1-2; D might be TRBD1 (5 bases). Trimming pared 3 bases from V and 0 bases from J, leaving 14 bases between. This CDR3 contains 16 residues. Germline CDR1 SGHTA, CDR2 FQGNSA. Here the CDR3 DNA reads TGTGCCAGCAGCTTCACGAGGGGTTCAGCTAACTATGGCTACACCTTC. Protein sequence: CASSFTRGSANYGYTF.

The rearrangement links TRBV5-1 to TRBJ1-6; TRBD1 agrees at 8 bases. Germline V CDR1 and CDR2: SGHRS, YFSETQ. V trimming: 6 bases; J trimming: 10 bases; junction bases outside the gene matches: 9. The CDR3 has 14 amino acids. The CDR3 here is CASTLTGVGSPLHF. The CDR3 nucleotides read TGCGCCAGCACCCTGACAGGGGTAGGGTCACCCCTCCACTTT.

This clonotype has only a few counts. The rearrangement links TRBV4-3 to TRBJ2-7; 7 nucleotides align to TRBD1. This CDR3 is built from 14 residues. V trimming: 8 bases; J trimming: 2 bases; junction bases outside the gene matches: 9. Looked up from germline, CDR1 is LGHNA and CDR2 is YSLEER. Here the CDR3 reads CASARDSLAYEQYF. The CDR3 coding sequence is TGCGCCAGCGCCCGGGACAGCCTGGCCTACGAGCAGTACTTC.

This clonotype has a handful of counts. The genes are TRBV18 and TRBJ1-1; D gene unclear. The CDR3 is 14 residues long. Germline lookup yields CDR1 KGHSH and CDR2 LQKENI. Trimming pared 2 bases from V and 1 base from J, leaving 8 bases between. CDR3 nucleotides: TGTGCCAGCTCACCAGTGATGGGGAACACTGAAGCTTTCTTT. It translates to CASSPVMGNTEAFF.

The V call is TRBV7-9, the J call TRBJ2-2, with 7 nucleotides matching TRBD2. CDR3 length: 15 residues. From germline, CDR1 is SEHNR and CDR2 FQNEAQ (reference sequence). J lost 1 base, V lost 5 bases, and 4 bases had no gene match. The CDR3 loop is CASSPRTRNTGELFF. In DNA, the CDR3 is TGTGCCAGCAGCCCCCGGACTAGGAACACCGGGGAGCTGTTTTTT.

The rearrangement links TRBV7-2 to TRBJ2-7; 7 bases align to TRBD1. Germline CDR1 reads SGHTA; CDR2 reads FQGNSA. This CDR3 region has 15 residues. Trimming removed 8 bases from V and 0 bases from J; junction bases left unmatched: 10. In DNA form, the CDR3 reads TGTGCCAGCTCGCTTACAGGGGTGGGCTCCTACGAGCAGTACTTC. It specifies CASSLTGVGSYEQYF.

Only a few counts were recorded for this clonotype. This chain uses TRBV29-1 with TRBJ2-3, with D perhaps TRBD1 (5 bases). Trimming shortened V by 6 bases and J by 4 bases, and 11 bases separated the two germline ends. The CDR3 runs 12 residues. CDR1 is SQVTM, CDR2 ANQGSEA, per germline. CDR3: CSVAQVSDTQYF. CDR3 DNA: TGCAGCGTAGCACAGGTATCAGATACGCAGTATTTT.

The chain carries TRBV5-1 and TRBJ2-7; D is unresolved. The CDR3 sequence is 14 residues long. Germline V CDR1 and CDR2: SGHRS, YFSETQ. Trimming took 2 bases from V and 3 from J, leaving 12 bases between them. The CDR3 region is CASSLYVGIYEQYF. CDR3 bases: TGCGCCAGCAGCTTATATGTCGGAATCTACGAGCAGTACTTC.

This clonotype was seen only a few times. The CDR3 nucleotides read TGCAGTGCTATCCGTCCCCACTATGGCTACACCTTC. Translating it yields CSAIRPHYGYTF. This chain joins TRBV20-1 and TRBJ1-2, with D uncertain. Germline CDR1 DFQATT, CDR2 SNEGSKA (reference sequence). The CDR3 loop spans 12 amino acids. V was shortened by 4 bases and J by 3 bases, with 9 bases between the two germline ends.

This clonotype was counted only a few times. This chain links TRBV5-1 with TRBJ2-5; D is perhaps TRBD1 (5 bases). The V end was cut by 1 base, the J end by 0 bases, with 10 bases between. There are 15 residues in the CDR3. In germline, CDR1 is SGHRS, CDR2 YFSETQ. The CDR3 protein is CASSLMGQHQETQYF. In nucleotides, the CDR3 is TGCGCCAGCAGCTTGATGGGGCAGCACCAAGAGACCCAGTACTTC.

This clonotype was found a few times. The rearrangement uses TRBV12-3 or TRBV12-4 and TRBJ1-2; a weak D match, TRBD1 (5 bases). V was trimmed by 6 bases and J by 1 base, leaving 18 bases between them. There are 16 residues in the CDR3. CDR3 region: CASRVGPGFVNYGYTF. Here the CDR3 DNA reads TGTGCCAGCAGGGTGGGACCAGGGTTCGTTAACTATGGCTACACCTTC.

This clonotype has ten or more counts. The chain uses TRBV7-6 and TRBJ1-1; possibly TRBD1 for D (5 bases). The CDR3 runs 13 residues. The V end lost 8 bases, the J end lost 5 bases, and 15 bases lay between the germline ends. Germline values: CDR1 SGHVS, CDR2 FNYEAQ. CDR3 nucleotides: TGTGCCAGCGGGTTGGGGGGACGTACTGAAGCTTTCTTT. It yields the protein CASGLGGRTEAFF.

The genes are TRBV27 and TRBJ2-7; 9 nucleotides line up with TRBD1. The length of the CDR3 is 16 residues. Germline-derived CDR1 and CDR2 are MNHEY and SMNVEV (reference sequence). The trim removed 6 bases at V and 6 bases at J, leaving 15 bases unmatched. CDR3 residues: CASSSLPGQGGAEQYF. CDR3 coding DNA: TGTGCCAGCAGCTCGCTCCCGGGACAGGGAGGTGCCGAGCAGTACTTC.

This chain uses TRBV6-5 with TRBJ2-1; D is unclear. Germline assignment: CDR1 MNHEY and CDR2 SVGAGI. The CDR3 sequence is 13 residues long. Trimming shortened V by 6 bases and J by 6 bases, and 12 bases separated the two germline ends. The CDR3 DNA reads as TGTGCCAGCAGCTACCGCTTTATCAATGAGCAGTTCTTC. Residues: CASSYRFINEQFF.

The gene calls are TRBV20-1 and TRBJ2-4, with 7 nucleotides matching TRBD2. The junction had 8 bases not matched to a gene; V was cut back by 0 bases and J by 6 bases. CDR1 and CDR2 from the germline V gene are DFQATT and SNEGSKA (reference sequence). This CDR3 comprises 15 residues. The CDR3 here is CSARDQKTSRNIQYF. As DNA, the CDR3 is TGCAGTGCTAGAGATCAGAAGACTAGCAGAAACATTCAGTACTTC.

This chain links TRBV20-1 with TRBJ2-7, with D possibly TRBD2 on 6 matching bases. Trimming cost V 0 bases and J 4 bases, with 16 bases left between them. The length of the CDR3 is 15 residues. The germline V gene has CDR1 DFQATT and CDR2 SNEGSKA (reference sequence). The chain's CDR3 is CSARDPNLGRYEQYF. CDR3 nucleotide sequence: TGCAGTGCTAGAGACCCAAACCTAGGGAGGTACGAGCAGTACTTC.